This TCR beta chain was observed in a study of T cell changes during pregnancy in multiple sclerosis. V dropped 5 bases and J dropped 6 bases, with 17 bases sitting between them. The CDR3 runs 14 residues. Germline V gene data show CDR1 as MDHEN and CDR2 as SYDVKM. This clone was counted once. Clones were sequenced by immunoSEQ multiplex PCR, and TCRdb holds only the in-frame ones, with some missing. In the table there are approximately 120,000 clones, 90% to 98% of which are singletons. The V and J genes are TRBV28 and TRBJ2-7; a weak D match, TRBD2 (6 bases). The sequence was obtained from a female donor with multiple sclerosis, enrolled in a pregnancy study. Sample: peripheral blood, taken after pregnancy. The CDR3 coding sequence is TGTGCCAGCAGTGGGGGGTTAGCCAGCGCCGAGCAGTACTTC. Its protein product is CASSGGLASAEQYF.